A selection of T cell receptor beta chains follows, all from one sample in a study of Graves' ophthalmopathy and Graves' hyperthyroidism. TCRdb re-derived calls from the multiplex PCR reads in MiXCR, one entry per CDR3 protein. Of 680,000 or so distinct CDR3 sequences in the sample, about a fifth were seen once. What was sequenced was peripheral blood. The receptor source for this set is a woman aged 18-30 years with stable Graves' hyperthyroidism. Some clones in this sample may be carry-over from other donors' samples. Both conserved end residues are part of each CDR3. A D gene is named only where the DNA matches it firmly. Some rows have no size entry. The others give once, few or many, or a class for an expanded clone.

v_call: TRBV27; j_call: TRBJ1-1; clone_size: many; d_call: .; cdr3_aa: CASSIIVGRPEAFF; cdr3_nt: TGTGCCAGCAGTATAATCGTGGGACGGCCTGAAGCTTTCTTT
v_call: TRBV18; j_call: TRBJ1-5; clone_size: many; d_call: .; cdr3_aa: CASSRAGGNQPQHF; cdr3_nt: TGTGCCAGCTCAAGGGCAGGGGGCAATCAGCCCCAGCATTTT
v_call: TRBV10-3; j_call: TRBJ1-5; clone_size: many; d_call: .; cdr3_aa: CAISVQGSQPQHF; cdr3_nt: TGTGCCATCAGTGTTCAGGGTAGTCAGCCCCAGCATTTT
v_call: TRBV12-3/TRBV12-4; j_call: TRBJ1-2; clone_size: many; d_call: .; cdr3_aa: CASTKQGRVYGYTF; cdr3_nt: TGTGCCAGCACCAAACAGGGACGGGTCTATGGCTACACCTTC
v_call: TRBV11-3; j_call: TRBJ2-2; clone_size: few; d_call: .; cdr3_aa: CASSLTGRTGELFF; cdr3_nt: TGTGCCAGCAGCTTAACCGGGCGGACCGGGGAGCTGTTTTTT
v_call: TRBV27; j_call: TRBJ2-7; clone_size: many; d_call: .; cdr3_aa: CASSLLSSGGEQYF; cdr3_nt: TGTGCCAGCAGCCTCTTATCATCAGGCGGCGAGCAGTACTTC
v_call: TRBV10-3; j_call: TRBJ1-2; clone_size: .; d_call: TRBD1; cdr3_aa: CAISGQGAFYGYTF; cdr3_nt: TGTGCCATCAGTGGTCAGGGGGCCTTCTATGGCTACACCTTC
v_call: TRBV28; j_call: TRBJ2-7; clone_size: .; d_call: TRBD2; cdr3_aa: CASSSGTSGATYEQYF; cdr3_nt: TGTGCCAGCAGTTCAGGGACTAGCGGGGCTACCTACGAGCAGTACTTC
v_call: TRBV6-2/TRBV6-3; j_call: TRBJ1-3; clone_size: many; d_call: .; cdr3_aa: CASSYGPGSSGNTIYF; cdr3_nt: TGTGCCAGCAGTTACGGTCCGGGGTCCTCTGGAAACACCATATATTTT
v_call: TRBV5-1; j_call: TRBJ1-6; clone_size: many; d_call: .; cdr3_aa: CASSLDLDSPLHF; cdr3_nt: TGCGCCAGCAGCTTGGACCTGGATTCACCCCTCCACTTT
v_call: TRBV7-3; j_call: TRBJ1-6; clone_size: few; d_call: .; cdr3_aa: CASSPPRHYNSPLHF; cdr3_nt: TGTGCCAGCAGCCCACCTCGCCACTATAATTCACCCCTCCACTTT
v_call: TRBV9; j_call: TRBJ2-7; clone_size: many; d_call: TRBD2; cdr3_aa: CASSVDVTSAYEQYF; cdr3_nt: TGTGCCAGCAGCGTAGACGTGACTAGCGCATACGAGCAGTACTTC
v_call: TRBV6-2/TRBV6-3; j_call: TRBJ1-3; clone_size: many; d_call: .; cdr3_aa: CASSYFRRRSGNTIYF; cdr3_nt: TGTGCCAGCAGTTATTTTCGGCGCCGCTCTGGAAACACCATATATTTT
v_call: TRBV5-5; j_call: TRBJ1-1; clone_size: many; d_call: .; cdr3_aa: CASSLETAEAFF; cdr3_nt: TGTGCCAGCAGCTTGGAGACGGCTGAAGCTTTCTTT
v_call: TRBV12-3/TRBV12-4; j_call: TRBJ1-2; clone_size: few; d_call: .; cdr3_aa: CASSLSPYGYTF; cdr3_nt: TGTGCCAGCAGTTTAAGTCCTTATGGCTACACCTTC
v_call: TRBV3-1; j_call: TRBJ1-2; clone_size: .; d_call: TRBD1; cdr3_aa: CASSTGTGPRYGYTF; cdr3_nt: TGTGCCAGCAGCACCGGGACAGGCCCTAGATATGGCTACACCTTC
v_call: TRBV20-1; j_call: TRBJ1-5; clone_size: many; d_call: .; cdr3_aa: CSAALGPPNQPQHF; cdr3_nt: TGCAGTGCTGCGTTGGGACCCCCAAATCAGCCCCAGCATTTT
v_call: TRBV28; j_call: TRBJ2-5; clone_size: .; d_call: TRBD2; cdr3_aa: CASSLFPSGGFQETQYF; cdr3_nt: TGTGCCAGCAGTTTATTTCCTAGCGGGGGTTTTCAAGAGACCCAGTACTTC
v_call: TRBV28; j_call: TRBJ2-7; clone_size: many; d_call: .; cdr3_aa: CASSSTGTPYEQYF; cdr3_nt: TGTGCCAGCAGTTCGACAGGCACACCCTACGAGCAGTACTTC
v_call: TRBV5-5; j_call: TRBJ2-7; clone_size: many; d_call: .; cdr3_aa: CASSESGGHRQDEQYF; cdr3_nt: TGTGCCAGCAGCGAATCCGGTGGACATCGACAGGACGAGCAGTACTTC
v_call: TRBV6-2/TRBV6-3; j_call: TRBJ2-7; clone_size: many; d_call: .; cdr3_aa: CASSYSRLEEQYF; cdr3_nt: TGTGCCAGCAGTTACTCCCGGTTGGAAGAGCAGTACTTC
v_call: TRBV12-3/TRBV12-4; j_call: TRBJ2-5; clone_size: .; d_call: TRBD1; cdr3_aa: CASGSTGEETQYF; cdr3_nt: TGTGCCAGCGGTTCCACAGGGGAAGAGACCCAGTACTTC
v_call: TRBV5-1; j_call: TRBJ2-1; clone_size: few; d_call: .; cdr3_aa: CASSLVSPIDEQFF; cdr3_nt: TGCGCCAGCAGCTTGGTTAGTCCAATCGATGAGCAGTTCTTC
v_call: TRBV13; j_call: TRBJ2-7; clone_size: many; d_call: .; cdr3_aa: CASSLARPTYEQYF; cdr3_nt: TGTGCCAGCAGCTTAGCACGGCCAACCTACGAGCAGTACTTC
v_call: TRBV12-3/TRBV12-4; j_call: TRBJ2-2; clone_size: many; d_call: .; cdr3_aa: CASSFLQGGGELFF; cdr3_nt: TGTGCCAGCAGTTTCCTTCAGGGCGGCGGGGAGCTGTTTTTT
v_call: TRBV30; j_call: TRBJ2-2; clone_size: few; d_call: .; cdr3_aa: CAWSFKSSQRELFF; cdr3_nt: TGTGCCTGGAGTTTCAAGTCCAGCCAGCGGGAGCTGTTTTTT
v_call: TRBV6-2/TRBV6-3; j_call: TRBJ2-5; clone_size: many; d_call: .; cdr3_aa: CASSYSRQETQYF; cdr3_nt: TGTGCCAGCAGTTACTCCCGCCAAGAGACCCAGTACTTC
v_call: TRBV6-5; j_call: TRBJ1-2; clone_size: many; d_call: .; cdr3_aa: CASSYNRINYGYTF; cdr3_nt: TGTGCCAGCAGTTACAACCGCATAAACTATGGCTACACCTTC
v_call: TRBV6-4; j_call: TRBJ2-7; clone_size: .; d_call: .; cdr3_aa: CASQTGSYEQYF; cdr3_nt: TGTGCCAGCCAAACAGGGTCCTACGAGCAGTACTTC
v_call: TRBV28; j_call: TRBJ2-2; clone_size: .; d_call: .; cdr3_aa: CASSTIGSDTTGELFF; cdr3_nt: TGTGCCAGCAGTACAATAGGTAGCGATACCACCGGGGAGCTGTTTTTT
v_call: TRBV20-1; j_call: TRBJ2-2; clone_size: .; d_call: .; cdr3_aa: CSATGTWDTGELCF; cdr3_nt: TGCAGTGCAACTGGGACGTGGGACACCGGGGAGCTGTGTTTT